The present T cell receptor (beta chain) was sequenced within a study of vaccination and CD4 T cells after COVID-19. At the level of the study: Overlapping peptides of the spike proteins of SARS-CoV-2, HCoV-NL63, HCoV-OC43 and HCoV-229E were used for cell stimulation.

Findings and limits, study-wide: A median 86.3% of convalescent patients' SARS-CoV-2-reactive clones emerged only after vaccination.

Germline V gene sequence: CDR1 DFQATT, CDR2 SNEGSKA (reference sequence). Trimming removed 3 bases at V and 1 base at J, with 8 bases between. The CDR3 has 13 residues. There are a few counts of this clonotype. The antigen is undetermined. The treatment here: approximately 10-day PBMC culture with coronavirus spike peptide pools or control peptides (ViraFEST assay). Before TCRs were sequenced, ViraFEST expanded antigen-specific T cells with peptide pools. Cultures of PBMCs, two million per well, were set up with around 9.7 IU/ml IL-2 and about 9.7 ug/ml peptide pools. Sequenced with the Oncomine TCR Beta short-read assay was DNA taken from cultured CD4+ T cells. In TCRdb, the PCR reads were re-called with MiXCR into one record per CDR3 protein. The table has about 20,000 distinct CDR3 sequences, approximately 40% seen once.

The source material was CD4+ T cells from blood, cultured in vitro. The sequence was obtained from a human donor who had recovered from COVID-19. The chain carries TRBV20-1 and TRBJ2-3, with a possible D match to TRBD2 (6 bases). The CDR3 DNA sequence: TGCAGTGCTAGGACGGGGGGCACAGATACGCAGTATTTT. It translates to CSARTGGTDTQYF.